This T cell receptor (beta chain) was observed in a study of T cells in Graves' hyperthyroidism and ophthalmopathy. At the level of the study: Peripheral blood draws took place at initial diagnosis, ahead of any treatment. Points from the study as a whole: Most thyroid clonotypes expanded above 0.001 were also detected in blood.

Amplification of TCR beta CDR3 regions used RNA as the template. The HTBI set primed first-round TCR CDR3 RT-PCR. TCRdb re-derived calls from the multiplex PCR reads in MiXCR, one entry per CDR3 protein. The sample lists some 400,000 distinct CDR3 sequences; roughly 14% were seen once. In this sample, this clonotype turned up many times. Its antigen is unknown. Diagnosis of hyperthyroidism was new in patients aged 18 to 65, and its duration was under 2 months. Blood was sampled at initial diagnosis of hyperthyroidism, prior to onset of any ophthalmopathy symptoms. V lost 7 bases and J lost 5; bases outside the gene matches: 11. Germline V gene lookup returns CDR1 MNHGY and CDR2 SVAAGI. The CDR3 is 16 amino acids.

The clonotype comes from a man aged 25-45 years with Graves' hyperthyroidism that later progressed to Graves' ophthalmopathy. Sequencing used blood. The J gene is TRBJ2-5, the V gene TRBV6-9, with 12 bases identical to TRBD1. The CDR3 coding sequence is TGTGCCAGCATAGGCCCCCGGGACAGGGGGCAGGAGACCCAGTACTTC. This codes for CASIGPRDRGQETQYF.